This TCR beta chain originates from a study of T-cell reconstitution after alpha-beta-depleted transplantation in children. Overall study results and limits: T-cell counts and diversity at one year following transplant were attributed mainly to newly produced T cells.

This clonotype appeared many times. Its target is not known. Unique molecular identifiers were used to barcode this TCRbeta library. MiXCR, run by TCRdb on the PCR reads, gives a single entry per CDR3 protein. The data hold 600,000 to 700,000 distinct CDR3 sequences, with around 13% observed a single time. Germline V CDR1 and CDR2: SGHTA, FQGTGA. V gave up 5 bases and J gave up 5 bases, with 14 bases separating them. The CDR3 totals 14 residues. This receptor was obtained from a girl aged 2 to 9 with congenital amegakaryocytic thrombocytopenia, due to receive a stem cell transplant. Sequences were derived from PBMCs, sampled before TCRalphabeta/CD19-depleted stem cell transplant. This sequence joins TRBV7-3 and TRBJ2-3; D call uncertain. The CDR3 spells CASSPSPAVDTQYF. In DNA, the CDR3 is TGTGCCAGCAGCCCGTCACCTGCAGTAGATACGCAGTATTTT.